This TCR beta chain was documented in a study of blood T cell repertoires in COVID-19. Across the study: Acute and convalescent COVID-19 specimens originated in the United States, Italy and Spain.

Method: immunoSEQ multiplex PCR; TCRdb's copy keeps in-frame clones and lacks some. The data show under 350,000 clones, just over 85% seen once. CDR1 is MGHRA, CDR2 YSYEKL, per germline. V shed 1 base, J shed 8 bases, and the junction held 7 bases outside the gene matches. CDR3 length: 16 amino acids. The clonotype originates from a man between 25 and 39 years old who had recovered from COVID-19. The chain joins TRBV4-1 to TRBJ1-4; 10 bases are shared with TRBD1. Sequencing used PBMCs or T cells enriched from blood (not recorded which). In nucleotides, the CDR3 is TGCGCCAGCAGCCAAGGCCCCGGGACAGGGGAAGAAAAACTGTTTTTT. Translated, it gives CASSQGPGTGEEKLFF.